Given below is one TCR beta chain in context. These data are taken from a study of blood T cell repertoires in COVID-19. The CDR3 contains 14 residues. Trimming left V 5 bases short and J 12 bases short, with 20 bases between. Per the germline V gene, CDR1 is PRHDT and CDR2 is FYEKMQ (reference sequence). Libraries were prepared by immunoSEQ multiplex PCR; TCRdb keeps only in-frame clonotypes and omits some of them. The sample comprises about 140,000 clones, roughly nine tenths of which are singletons, and around 1.5% rests with the top ten. What was sequenced was peripheral blood. This sequence was found in a human donor in a cohort sampled during active COVID-19. The V and J genes are TRBV13 and TRBJ2-1; D possibly corresponds to TRBD2 (7 bases). The CDR3 spells CASSNGPRGASQFF. The CDR3 nucleotides read TGTGCCAGCAGCAACGGACCCCGGGGGGCCTCGCAGTTCTTC.